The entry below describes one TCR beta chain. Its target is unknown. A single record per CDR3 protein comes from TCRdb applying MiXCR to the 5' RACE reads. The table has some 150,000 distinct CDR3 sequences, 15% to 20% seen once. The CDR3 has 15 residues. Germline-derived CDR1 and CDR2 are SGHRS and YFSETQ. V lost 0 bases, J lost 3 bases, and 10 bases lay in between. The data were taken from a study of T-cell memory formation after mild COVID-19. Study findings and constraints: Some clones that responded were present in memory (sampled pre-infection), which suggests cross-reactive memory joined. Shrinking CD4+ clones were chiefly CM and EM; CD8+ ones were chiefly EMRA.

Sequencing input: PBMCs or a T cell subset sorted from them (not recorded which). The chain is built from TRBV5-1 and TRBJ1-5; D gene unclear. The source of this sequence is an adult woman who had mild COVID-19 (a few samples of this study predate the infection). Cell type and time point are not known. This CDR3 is CASSLGGQINQPQHF. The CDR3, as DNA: TGCGCCAGCAGCTTGGGAGGGCAGATCAATCAGCCCCAGCATTTT.